The 13 T cell receptor beta chains reported below all come from one sample, sequenced in a study of blood T cell repertoires in COVID-19 (dated by TCRdb to about 2020). Library preparation employed the immunoSEQ multiplex PCR assay. TCRdb limited this immuneACCESS table to in-frame rearrangements with V and J called. A share of clones is missing; checked studies link under half to unresolved V genes, and the rest is unexplained. Here the sample has some 180,000 clones; about 81% occur a single time. 7.8% of the sample is in the top ten clones. Sequences were obtained from peripheral blood. Receptors originate from a woman aged 55-69 years with COVID-19, enrolled during active disease.

This chain links TRBV5-4 with TRBJ1-6, with 7 bases lining up with TRBD1. The trim removed 7 bases at V and 7 bases at J, leaving 11 bases unmatched. The CDR3 has 15 residues. Germline V gives CDR1 SGHNT, CDR2 YYREEE (reference sequence). DNA of the CDR3: TGTGCCAGCTCCGAGGGACAGCTCTACAATTCACCCCTCCACTTT. It translates to CASSEGQLYNSPLHF.

The gene calls are TRBV9 and TRBJ2-3; a weak D match, TRBD2 (6 bases). This CDR3 is 16 amino acids long. Per the germline V gene, CDR1 is SGDLS and CDR2 is YYNGEE. V was pared by 0 bases and J by 0 bases, with 11 bases between. CDR3 coding DNA: TGTGCCAGCAGCGTAGGCGGGGTACCCAGCACAGATACGCAGTATTTT. Residues: CASSVGGVPSTDTQYF. Full variable domain (remainder filled in from reference TRBV9 and TRBJ2-3): DSGVTQTPKHLITATGQRVTLRCSPRSGDLSVYWYQQSLDQGLQFLIQYYNGEERAKGNILERFSAQQFPDLHSELNLSSLELGDSALYFCASSVGGVPSTDTQYFGPGTRLTVL.

The chain joins TRBV29-1 to TRBJ2-1; perhaps TRBD2 as D (5 bases). The V and J ends lost 7 bases and 4 bases respectively, with 11 bases between them. Germline V CDR1 and CDR2: SQVTM, ANQGSEA. This CDR3 is built from 12 residues. Written as DNA, the CDR3 is TGCAGCGCCAACGGACTTTACAATGAGCAGTTCTTC. Its translation is CSANGLYNEQFF.

The chain employs TRBV5-1 and TRBJ2-7; a possible D gene is TRBD1 (7 bases). V dropped 4 bases and J dropped 1 base, with 12 bases sitting between them. Germline V CDR1 and CDR2: SGHRS, YFSETQ. The length of the CDR3 is 14 residues. CDR3 sequence (DNA): TGCGCCAGCAGCGTACAGGGGACTTCCTACGAGCAGTACTTC. The encoded protein is CASSVQGTSYEQYF.

The chain employs TRBV28 and TRBJ1-5, with D maybe TRBD1 (5 bases). The V end was cut by 6 bases, the J end by 3 bases, with 15 bases between. Germline CDR1 MDHEN, CDR2 SYDVKM. The CDR3 has 15 residues. CDR3 loop: CASSALDTANQPQHF. In DNA form, the CDR3 reads TGTGCCAGCAGCGCACTGGACACCGCCAATCAGCCCCAGCATTTT.

Only a few counts were recorded for this clone. V gene TRBV21-1 combines with J gene TRBJ2-7; the table names TRBD2, a call not compared with the DNA. TRBV21-1 corresponds to a pseudogene. CDR3 length: 15 residues. DNA of the CDR3: TGTGCCAGCACCCAATCAGGGCTAGCGAGCTACGAGCAGTACTTC. Protein sequence: CASTQSGLASYEQYF.

The V and J genes are TRBV18 and TRBJ2-7; 11 nucleotides match TRBD2. Germline CDR1 and CDR2: KGHSH and LQKENI. The V and J ends lost 3 bases and 6 bases, in that order; junction bases with no gene match: 7. The CDR3 runs 15 residues. The DNA for the CDR3 is TGTGCCAGCTCACCGAAACTAGCGGGAGTCTCCGAGCAGTACTTC. Residues: CASSPKLAGVSEQYF.

The chain links TRBV12-5 to TRBJ2-7; 10 bases agree with TRBD2. J was trimmed by 2 bases and V by 1 base; bases with no gene match: 11. Germline lookup yields CDR1 LGHNT and CDR2 FRNRAP. The CDR3 consists of 18 residues. Written as DNA, the CDR3 is TGTGCTAGTGGTTTGGAAGCGGGAGGGTACGGTTGGCCCTACGAGCAGTACTTC. This translates into CASGLEAGGYGWPYEQYF.

V gene TRBV19 combines with J gene TRBJ2-2; 9 positions agree with TRBD1. Germline loops: CDR1 LNHDA, CDR2 SQIVND (reference sequence). The CDR3 contains 13 residues. The trim removed 10 bases at V and 5 bases at J, leaving 5 bases unmatched. This CDR3 is CATHRGRTGELFF. CDR3 sequence (DNA): TGTGCCACGCACAGGGGGCGAACCGGGGAGCTGTTTTTT. Looking up the rest from reference TRBV19 and TRBJ2-2 gives the full variable domain: DGGITQSPKYLFRKEGQNVTLSCEQNLNHDAMYWYRQDPGQGLRLIYYSQIVNDFQKGDIAEGYSVSREKKESFPLTVTSAQKNPTAFYLCATHRGRTGELFFGEGSRLTVL.

This clone was detected only once. V gene TRBV29-1 combines with J gene TRBJ2-1, with a weak D call TRBD1 (5 bases). The CDR3 length is 13 residues. Trimming left V 4 bases short and J 5 bases short, with 12 bases between. Germline V gene lookup returns CDR1 SQVTM and CDR2 ANQGSEA. CDR3 sequence reads: CSVGQSRDNEQFF. The CDR3 DNA is TGCAGCGTTGGACAATCCAGGGACAATGAGCAGTTCTTC.

The chain carries TRBV10-3 and TRBJ1-4, with D possibly being TRBD1 (5 bases). V was shortened by 2 bases and J by 5 bases, with 15 bases between the two germline ends. The CDR3 sequence is 16 residues long. CDR1 ENHRY and CDR2 SYGVKD come from the germline V gene. This chain's CDR3 is CAISETVGARNEKLFF. The CDR3, as DNA: TGTGCCATCAGTGAGACAGTTGGGGCCCGGAATGAAAAACTGTTTTTT.

This chain uses TRBV7-9 with TRBJ2-2; D not certain. The germline V gene has CDR1 SEHNR and CDR2 FQNEAQ (reference sequence). CDR3 length: 17 amino acids. V lost 0 bases and J 0 bases, leaving 11 bases between the germline ends. CDR3 protein: CASSLASQVANTGELFF. The DNA of the CDR3 is TGTGCCAGCAGCTTAGCATCCCAGGTCGCGAACACCGGGGAGCTGTTTTTT.

DNA for the CDR3: TGTGCCAGCAGCTTAGATCGGGGGGCCTACGAGCAGTACGTC. This sequence encodes CASSLDRGAYEQYV. This rearrangement joins TRBV7-9 to TRBJ2-7; TRBD2 aligns across 7 bases. Germline assignment: CDR1 SEHNR and CDR2 FQNEAQ (reference sequence). The CDR3 length is 14 residues. The V gene end was trimmed by 1 base and the J gene end by 2 bases; junction bases not matched to a gene: 2.